Listed below are T cell receptor beta chains from one sample, sequenced in a study of OX40 agonist ivuxolimab in advanced cancers. Repertoires were generated with immunoSEQ multiplex PCR, while TCRdb's copy carries only in-frame clones and drops some. Among some 70,000 clones listed, approximately 83% were seen once. The sequenced sample was CD4+ or CD8+ T cells sorted from blood, obtained in a trial of the OX40 agonist ivuxolimab. The receptors were sampled from an adult with an advanced solid tumor such as melanoma, head and neck, liver or kidney cancer. CDR3s include the opening cysteine and the closing phenylalanine or tryptophan. The order of the fields is V gene, D gene, J gene, CDR3 protein, CDR3 DNA. D genes are given only for firm matches.

V: TRBV5-1; D: NA; J: TRBJ2-2; CDR3: CASSLTPVPGTGELFF; DNA: TGCGCCAGCAGCCTCACCCCGGTCCCGGGGACCGGGGAGCTGTTTTTT
V: TRBV10-2; D: TRBD1; J: TRBJ1-2; CDR3: CATGQGLSGYTF; DNA: TGCGCCACGGGACAGGGTCTATCTGGCTACACCTTC
V: TRBV19; D: TRBD1; J: TRBJ1-1; CDR3: CASSPDRGPNTEAFF; DNA: TGTGCCAGTAGTCCAGACAGGGGGCCGAACACTGAAGCTTTCTTT
V: TRBV4-1; D: NA; J: TRBJ2-2; CDR3: CASSRFPENTGELFF; DNA: TGCGCCAGCAGCCGGTTTCCAGAGAACACCGGGGAGCTGTTTTTT
V: TRBV7-6; D: NA; J: TRBJ2-7; CDR3: CASSLGGADEQYF; DNA: TGTGCCAGCAGCTTAGGAGGGGCTGACGAGCAGTACTTC
V: TRBV5-1; D: TRBD1; J: TRBJ1-4; CDR3: CASSLQGTGHATNEKLFF; DNA: TGCGCCAGCAGCTTGCAGGGGACAGGGCATGCAACTAATGAAAAACTGTTTTTT
V: TRBV27; D: NA; J: TRBJ2-7; CDR3: CASSSPGTPRTYEQYF; DNA: TGTGCCAGCAGTTCTCCCGGGACTCCCCGGACCTACGAGCAGTACTTC
V: TRBV27; D: NA; J: TRBJ1-5; CDR3: CASSATPPQIRSNQPQHF; DNA: TGTGCCAGCAGTGCAACCCCCCCACAGATACGTAGCAATCAGCCCCAGCATTTT
V: TRBV11-3; D: TRBD1; J: TRBJ2-1; CDR3: CASSLTGVGEQFF; DNA: TGTGCCAGCAGCTTAACAGGGGTCGGGGAGCAGTTCTTC
V: TRBV19; D: TRBD1; J: TRBJ2-1; CDR3: CASNSDRGLNEQFF; DNA: TGTGCCAGTAACTCGGACAGGGGTCTGAATGAGCAGTTCTTC